One and the same sample provided the 25 T cell receptor beta chains below, sequenced in a study of breast tumors, draining lymph nodes, adjacent tissues. Samples came from axillary lymph nodes draining the breast cancer. TCRdb reanalysed the multiplex PCR reads using MiXCR and keeps one entry per CDR3 protein. The table lists over 250,000 distinct CDR3 sequences, around 30% of them singletons. Sequenced material: axillary lymph node tissue. The source of these receptors is a female donor with breast cancer. Some clones in this sample may be carry-over from other donors' samples.

This clonotype has ten or more counts. The rearrangement joins TRBV12-5 to TRBJ2-6; D gene ambiguous. Germline-derived CDR1 and CDR2 are LGHNT and FRNRAP. Trimming cost V 2 bases and J 4 bases, with 12 bases left between them. This CDR3 is 16 amino acids long. CDR3 in DNA: TGTGCTAGTGGTTTGAGCGTAGGGCGAGGGGCCAACGTCCTGACTTTC. The encoded protein is CASGLSVGRGANVLTF. Complete variable domain (other parts from reference TRBV12-5 and TRBJ2-6): DARVTQTPRHKVTEMGQEVTMRCQPILGHNTVFWYRQTMMQGLELLAYFRNRAPLDDSGMPKDRFSAEMPDATLATLKIQPSEPRDSAVYFCASGLSVGRGANVLTFGAGSRLTVL.

This clonotype has ten or more counts. The chain joins TRBV7-9 to TRBJ2-5; D remains unclear. Germline V gene data show CDR1 as SEHNR and CDR2 as FQNEAQ (reference sequence). This CDR3 comprises 14 residues. Trimming took off 0 bases at V and 1 base at J, with 6 bases between the two ends. CDR3 residues: CASSLASSQETQYF. As DNA, the CDR3 is TGTGCCAGCAGCTTAGCCAGCAGCCAAGAGACCCAGTACTTC. The full variable domain, with the rest looked up from reference TRBV7-9 and TRBJ2-5, is DTGVSQNPRHKITKRGQNVTFRCDPISEHNRLYWYRQTLGQGPEFLTYFQNEAQLEKSRLLSDRFSAERPKGSFSTLEIQRTEQGDSAMYLCASSLASSQETQYFGPGTRLLVL.

The rearrangement joins TRBV6-1 to TRBJ1-6; 7 bases line up with TRBD1. The germline V gene encodes CDR1 MNHNS and CDR2 SASEGT. CDR3 length: 16 amino acids. Trimming at V came to 5 bases and at J to 5 bases, leaving 9 bases not matched to a gene. CDR3 nucleotides: TGTGCCAGCAGTTGGAACGTGGGACAGAATAATTCACCCCTCCACTTT. Its translation is CASSWNVGQNNSPLHF.

Only a few counts were recorded for this clonotype. A read error may produce the germline difference seen at one junction end. In DNA, the CDR3 is TGCGCCAGCAGCTCCCACGGGGGACAAGACACCCAGTACTTC. Protein: CASSSHGGQDTQYF. This chain connects TRBV5-1 to TRBJ2-5; perhaps D is TRBD1 or TRBD2 (6 bases each). This CDR3 is built from 14 residues. CDR1 and CDR2 (germline): SGHRS, YFSETQ.

In its sample, this clonotype was seen a few times. A read error may be the cause here, since a much bigger clone is one base away. The chain combines TRBV9 with TRBJ2-2; weak D call: TRBD2 (5 bases). V was trimmed by 2 bases and J by 5 bases, leaving 10 bases between them. CDR3 length equals 14 residues. Germline CDR1 and CDR2: SGDLS and YYNGEE. As DNA, the CDR3 is TGTGCCAGCAGCGTCATAGCGAGGACCGGGGAGCTGTTTTTT. Translation: CASSVIARTGELFF.

As to this clonotype: A much larger clone lies a single base off, so this may be a read error. CDR3 residues: CASRHGRGSETQYF. The CDR3 DNA reads TGTGCCAGCAGGCACGGACGGGGATCTGAGACCCAGTACTTC. The rearrangement joins TRBV6-6 to TRBJ2-5, with TRBD2 as a possible D gene (5 bases). CDR1 and CDR2 (germline): MNHNY, SVGAGI (reference sequence). The CDR3 length is 14 residues. Trimming removed 6 bases from V and 5 bases from J, with 16 bases in between.

A remark on this clonotype: A read error may account for a junction end that differs from germline. The rearrangement uses TRBV6-5 and TRBJ2-7; D remains unclear. The CDR3 runs 15 residues. CDR1 is MNHEY and CDR2 is SVGAGI in the germline V gene. In DNA form, the CDR3 reads TGTGCCAGCAGTCACTCTTCCGGGCGTACATTCGAGCAGTACTTC. This gives the protein CASSHSSGRTFEQYF.

This clonotype has a handful of counts. A read error may account for a junction end that differs from germline. The chain is built from TRBV6-5 and TRBJ2-7; maybe TRBD1 (5 bases). The germline gives CDR1 MNHEY, CDR2 SVGAGI. The CDR3 loop spans 15 amino acids. The CDR3 sequence: CASSHSTRDSYEQYF. In DNA, the CDR3 is TGTGCCAGCAGTCACTCGACCAGGGACTCCTACGAGCAGTACTTC.

Ten or more counts support this clonotype. The chain is built from TRBV5-4 and TRBJ1-3; 9 bases match TRBD1. Germline V gene sequence: CDR1 SGHNT, CDR2 YYREEE (reference sequence). The J segment lost 5 bases and the V segment lost 3 bases, leaving 6 bases of the junction unmatched. The CDR3 loop spans 15 amino acids. The CDR3 spells CASSSGTGHRNTIYF. The CDR3 nucleotides are TGTGCCAGCAGCTCTGGGACAGGGCACAGAAACACCATATATTTT.

The chain employs TRBV20-1 and TRBJ2-2; D is ambiguous. The V and J ends lost 5 bases and 7 bases respectively, with 17 bases between them. The CDR3 extends over 14 amino acids. Germline V lookup: CDR1 DFQATT, CDR2 SNEGSKA (reference sequence). CDR3 residues: CSARAWRTGGELFF. Written as DNA, the CDR3 is TGCAGTGCTCGGGCGTGGCGGACCGGCGGGGAGCTGTTTTTT.

This clonotype was detected only a few times. A much more abundant neighbour one base away suggests this may be a read error. The rearrangement links TRBV20-1 to TRBJ2-2; 7 nucleotides match TRBD2. The CDR3 consists of 15 residues. Trimming took 6 bases from V and 6 from J; bases not matched to a gene: 13. CDR1 is DFQATT and CDR2 is SNEGSKA in the germline V gene (reference sequence). CDR3 in amino acids: CSARLAGAQAGELFF. CDR3 bases: TGCAGTGCCCGCCTGGCGGGAGCGCAGGCCGGGGAGCTGTTTTTT.

This clonotype was seen many times. V and J are TRBV11-2 and TRBJ2-2; no firm D call. Trimming removed 4 bases at V and 7 bases at J, with 13 bases between. Germline lookup yields CDR1 SGHAT and CDR2 FQNNGV. The CDR3 length is 14 residues. The CDR3 here is CASSSLFGIGELFF. CDR3 nucleotide sequence: TGTGCCAGCAGCTCCCTCTTTGGGATCGGGGAGCTGTTTTTT.

As regards this clonotype: This may be a read error: a much more frequent sequence differs by one nucleotide. In this CDR3 the conserved last residue, phenylalanine or tryptophan, is missing, so a read error is likely. The chain has TRBV19 and TRBJ2-1, with 10 bases lining up with TRBD2. V lost 5 bases, J lost 5 bases, and 21 bases stayed unmatched. The CDR3 runs 20 residues. Looked up from germline, CDR1 is LNHDA and CDR2 is SQIVND (reference sequence). The CDR3 region has the DNA TGTGCCAGTAGTCGGGCGTCTACTAGCGGGAATCAGGTGGCTAACAATGAGCAGTTCCTC. It encodes CASSRASTSGNQVANNEQFL.

The rearrangement joins TRBV18 to TRBJ2-7, with 12 bases identical to TRBD1. The CDR3 loop spans 17 amino acids. Germline loops: CDR1 KGHSH, CDR2 LQKENI. Trimming took 4 bases from V and 3 from J; bases not matched to a gene: 10. The CDR3 region is CASSLSGTGGRGYEQYF. CDR3 nucleotide sequence: TGTGCCAGCTCACTGTCCGGGACAGGGGGCAGGGGCTACGAGCAGTACTTC.

This clonotype was detected only once. A much larger clone lies one base from this, so it may be a read error. The chain employs TRBV3-1 and TRBJ1-4; unclear D gene. Trimming stripped 3 bases from V and 10 bases from J, with 6 bases between. Germline assignment: CDR1 LGHDT and CDR2 YNNKEL (reference sequence). CDR3 length: 11 residues. The CDR3 loop is CASSQEVKLFF. In DNA, the CDR3 is TGTGCCAGCAGCCAGGAGGTAAAACTGTTTTTT.

The J gene is TRBJ1-2, the V gene TRBV7-2, with D maybe TRBD1 (6 bases). Trimming cost V 1 base and J 2 bases, with 11 bases left between them. The germline V gene has CDR1 SGHTA and CDR2 FQGNSA. CDR3 length: 15 amino acids. The CDR3 loop is CASSLVRGVNYGYTF. The CDR3, as DNA: TGTGCCAGCAGCTTAGTGAGGGGGGTGAACTATGGCTACACCTTC.

This clonotype was seen many times. This chain joins TRBV9 and TRBJ2-3; D is unclear. Looked up from germline, CDR1 is SGDLS and CDR2 is YYNGEE. The CDR3 spans 15 residues. V was clipped by 0 bases and J by 6 bases, with 14 bases between them. The CDR3 DNA sequence: TGTGCCAGCAGCGTAGCAGTTCTCGCTGGGGATACGCAGTATTTT. It encodes CASSVAVLAGDTQYF.

This clonotype was seen more than once but under ten times. The genes are TRBV2 and TRBJ1-1, with 9 bases fitting TRBD1. Unmatched junction bases numbered 5, after V lost 7 bases and J lost 5 bases. From germline, CDR1 is SNHLY and CDR2 FYNNEI. The CDR3 totals 13 residues. CDR3: CASTGQGGTEAFF. Written as DNA, the CDR3 is TGTGCCAGCACGGGACAGGGCGGGACTGAAGCTTTCTTT.

This clonotype was observed at least ten times. V and J are TRBV2 and TRBJ1-2; no firm D call. Trimming took off 5 bases at V and 8 bases at J, with 9 bases between the two ends. CDR1 is SNHLY and CDR2 is FYNNEI in the germline V gene. The CDR3 loop spans 11 amino acids. The CDR3 DNA reads TGTGCCAGCAGTATTCATCGGGGCTACACCTTC. Amino acids: CASSIHRGYTF.

As for this clonotype: The junction does not match germline at one end; this may be a read error. This chain joins TRBV7-2 and TRBJ2-3, with D hard to call. The DNA end is a closer match to TRBJ1-5, so the J assignment may be wrong. This CDR3 has 15 amino acids. The germline CDR1 and CDR2 sequences are SGHTA and FQGNSA. CDR3 nucleotide sequence: TGTGCCGGCAGCTCAGGTCATAGCGGCACAGATACGCAGCATTTT. Its protein is CAGSSGHSGTDTQHF.

As for this clonotype: Just one base apart from a much larger clone, this may be a read error. The chain is built from TRBV5-5 and TRBJ2-7; D call uncertain. Germline lookup yields CDR1 SGHKS and CDR2 YYEKEE (reference sequence). This CDR3 is built from 14 residues. Trimming left V 1 base short and J 2 bases short, with 10 bases between. CDR3: CASSLPAVPYEQYF. The CDR3 nucleotides read TGTGCCAGCAGCTTGCCTGCGGTGCCCTACGAGCAGTACTTC.

In this sample, this clonotype turned up many times. The CDR3 protein is CASSKQGAGLGEQYF. The DNA of the CDR3 is TGTGCCAGTAGTAAACAGGGGGCTGGATTAGGCGAGCAGTACTTC. The chain combines TRBV19 with TRBJ2-7; TRBD1 matches at 9 bases. Germline lookup yields CDR1 LNHDA and CDR2 SQIVND (reference sequence). The CDR3 runs 15 residues. V lost 4 bases, J lost 6 bases, and 10 bases stayed unmatched.

This clonotype has ten or more counts. The chain carries TRBV11-3 and TRBJ2-7, with 8 bases lining up with TRBD1. In germline, CDR1 is SGHNT, CDR2 YENEEA. The CDR3 is 14 residues long. Unmatched junction bases numbered 8, after V lost 4 bases and J lost 6 bases. The CDR3 DNA reads TGTGCCAGCAGCTCCCGGACAGGGTGGGGCGAGCAGTACTTC. Translating it yields CASSSRTGWGEQYF.

In its sample, this clonotype was seen a few times. This chain connects TRBV6-1 to TRBJ1-5, with D possibly matching TRBD1 (6 bases). The length of the CDR3 is 13 residues. V shed 6 bases and J shed 6 bases, with 12 bases lying between them. Germline V gives CDR1 MNHNS, CDR2 SASEGT. CDR3 nucleotide sequence: TGTGCCAGCAGGCTGGGGGCGACTCAGCCCCAGCATTTT. Translation gives CASRLGATQPQHF.

This clonotype was detected many times. This chain joins TRBV10-3 and TRBJ2-2, with TRBD2 as a possible D gene (5 bases). The CDR3 has 14 residues. Trimming took off 4 bases at V and 0 bases at J, with 6 bases between the two ends. CDR1 and CDR2 from the germline V gene are ENHRY and SYGVKD. CDR3 in amino acids: CAISGTSNTGELFF. In DNA, the CDR3 is TGTGCCATCAGTGGGACTTCGAACACCGGGGAGCTGTTTTTT.